These 17 T cell receptor beta chains were sequenced from one sample in a study of lung T cells in sarcoidosis with Löfgren's syndrome (dated by TCRdb to 2016 to 2017). Sequencer: Illumina MiSeq. TCRdb handled the public reads itself, with Q25 trimming in fastp and clone calling in MiXCR, and kept productive beta chains. Each record represents a unique CDR3 protein, reported with the most common genes and DNA among its rows. The sample table holds roughly 3,200 distinct CDR3 sequences, of which about 17% were seen once. Of the sample, 5.5% to 7.5% falls within the top ten clones. Source material: CD4+ T cells from bronchoalveolar lavage. The receptor set was obtained from a human donor with sarcoidosis (Löfgren's syndrome or another form), or a control subject (not recorded which).

The V gene is TRBV2, the J gene TRBJ2-1; possibly TRBD2 for D (6 bases). The CDR3 consists of 16 residues. Germline values: CDR1 SNHLY, CDR2 FYNNEI. Deletions cut 4 bases from V and 6 bases from J, with 19 bases between. In DNA, the CDR3 is TGTGCCAGCAGTGGAGACCCGGGACTCGGGGCCAATGAGCAGTTCTTC. Its translation: CASSGDPGLGANEQFF.

In its sample, this clonotype is large (0.1 to 1%). The V gene is TRBV6-2 or TRBV6-3, the J gene TRBJ2-7, with 9 bases matching TRBD1. This CDR3 has 14 amino acids. CDR1 and CDR2 from the germline V gene are MNHEY and SVGEGT. The V gene end was trimmed by 7 bases and the J gene end by 7 bases; junction bases not matched to a gene: 11. CDR3 nucleotides: TGTGCCAGCACCTTCGGACAGGGGATGGGAGAGCAGTACGTC. Translating gives CASTFGQGMGEQYV.

The table lists this clonotype with many counts. The chain recombines TRBV19 with TRBJ2-3; TRBD2 agrees at 11 bases. Trimming at V came to 1 base and at J to 4 bases, leaving 4 bases not matched to a gene. CDR3 size: 16 residues. Germline V gives CDR1 LNHDA, CDR2 SQIVND (reference sequence). CDR3 sequence reads: CASSIGSSGRPDTQYF. The DNA of the CDR3 is TGTGCCAGTAGTATAGGTTCTAGCGGGAGGCCAGATACGCAGTATTTT. Drawing the rest from reference TRBV19 and TRBJ2-3, the complete variable domain is DGGITQSPKYLFRKEGQNVTLSCEQNLNHDAMYWYRQDPGQGLRLIYYSQIVNDFQKGDIAEGYSVSREKKESFPLTVTSAQKNPTAFYLCASSIGSSGRPDTQYFGPGTRLTVL.

Within the sample, this clonotype is large. The rearrangement links TRBV12-3 or TRBV12-4 to TRBJ1-1, with a tentative D call TRBD1 (5 bases). CDR3 size: 13 residues. V lost 6 bases, J lost 4 bases, and 12 bases lay in between. The CDR3 bases are TGTGCCAGCAGGAGAGGGGAGGGCACTGAAGCTTTCTTT. As protein: CASRRGEGTEAFF.

Within the sample, this clonotype is medium-sized. V gene TRBV11-2 combines with J gene TRBJ2-3; tentatively, D is TRBD2 (6 bases). The CDR3 is 16 residues long. The ends were cut back, 5 bases at V and 3 bases at J, with 18 bases in the middle. From germline, CDR1 is SGHAT and CDR2 FQNNGV. CDR3 loop: CASSRRGGTETDTQYF. CDR3 nucleotides: TGTGCCAGCAGCCGACGCGGAGGGACGGAGACAGATACGCAGTATTTT.

By sample fraction, this clonotype is large. The V and J genes are TRBV20-1 and TRBJ1-5; 7 bases match TRBD1. The V and J ends lost 5 bases and 6 bases, in that order; junction bases with no gene match: 4. This CDR3 is built from 12 residues. Per germline, CDR1 DFQATT and CDR2 SNEGSKA (reference sequence). This CDR3 is CSAQDRVQPQHF. CDR3 in DNA: TGCAGTGCTCAAGACAGGGTTCAGCCCCAGCATTTT.

By its share, this clonotype is medium-sized (0.01 to 0.1%). The chain is built from TRBV5-1 and TRBJ2-1; a weak D match, TRBD1 (7 bases). The germline V and J ends were trimmed by 2 bases and 9 bases, with 24 bases remaining between them. The CDR3 runs to 17 residues. Germline V lookup: CDR1 SGHRS, CDR2 YFSETQ. The CDR3, as DNA: TGCGCCAGCAGCTTAGGCGGACCCCGATCAGGGGGAGGTGAGCAGTTCTTC. As protein: CASSLGGPRSGGGEQFF.

This clonotype was found many times. The rearrangement joins TRBV29-1 to TRBJ2-2, with D maybe TRBD1 (5 bases). The CDR3 is 12 residues long. Germline CDR1 SQVTM, CDR2 ANQGSEA. The V gene lost 6 bases and the J gene lost 7 bases, with 12 bases spanning the gap. The CDR3 DNA reads as TGCAGCGTAGGACAAAGGGGCGGGGAGCTGTTTTTT. Encoded protein: CSVGQRGGELFF.

Concerning this clonotype itself: A much bigger clone sits one base away, suggesting this may be a read error. This rearrangement joins TRBV18 to TRBJ2-5; D not certain. V lost 3 bases to trimming and J lost 3 bases, with 8 bases between them. CDR1 and CDR2 (germline): KGHSH, LQKENI. The CDR3 totals 13 residues. CDR3 coding DNA: TGTGCCAGCTCACCGTTTGGGGAAGAGACCCAGTACTTC. This translates into CASSPFGEETQYF.

This clonotype is classed as large (0.1 to 1%). The J gene is TRBJ1-2, the V gene TRBV2, with TRBD1 as a possible D gene (6 bases). Trimming took off 6 bases at V and 2 bases at J, with 13 bases between the two ends. This CDR3 has 14 amino acids. The germline gives CDR1 SNHLY, CDR2 FYNNEI. The CDR3 DNA is TGTGCCAGCAGGGGACAAGCTATCAACTATGGCTACACCTTC. Translating gives CASRGQAINYGYTF.

In this sample, this clonotype turned up many times. The chain has TRBV6-1 and TRBJ2-1; D possibly corresponds to TRBD2 (5 bases). CDR1 is MNHNS, CDR2 SASEGT, per germline. This CDR3 spans 15 amino acids. Trimming stripped 5 bases from V and 0 bases from J, with 11 bases between. This CDR3 reads CASSYASFSYNEQFF. The CDR3 nucleotides are TGTGCCAGCAGTTATGCTAGCTTCTCCTACAATGAGCAGTTCTTC.

This clonotype is medium-sized in the sample. J is TRBJ2-3 and V is TRBV11-2; 10 bases align to TRBD1. The CDR3 is made up of 15 amino acids. J was trimmed by 2 bases and V by 4 bases; bases with no gene match: 3. Germline CDR1 SGHAT, CDR2 FQNNGV. The CDR3 spells CASSSGTGATDTQYF. In DNA form, the CDR3 reads TGTGCCAGCAGCTCCGGGACAGGGGCCACAGATACGCAGTATTTT.

This clonotype counts as medium-sized. CDR3 region: CASSQVDSRNSPLHF. The CDR3 DNA follows: TGTGCCAGCAGCCAAGTGGACAGTAGGAATTCACCCCTCCACTTT. The chain links TRBV3-1 to TRBJ1-6; D might be TRBD1 (6 bases). This CDR3 region has 15 residues. Trimming left V 1 base short and J 7 bases short, with 11 bases between. CDR1 and CDR2 from the germline V gene are LGHDT and YNNKEL (reference sequence). Variable domain in full (rest from reference TRBV3-1 and TRBJ1-6): DTAVSQTPKYLVTQMGNDKSIKCEQNLGHDTMYWYKQDSKKFLKIMFSYNNKELIINETVPNRFSPKSPDKAHLNLHINSLELGDSAVYFCASSQVDSRNSPLHFGNGTRLTVT.

This clonotype was found many times. The V and J genes are TRBV6-1 and TRBJ2-1, with TRBD2 matching over 8 bases. Germline V CDR1 and CDR2: MNHNS, SASEGT. The CDR3 sequence is 16 residues long. V dropped 6 bases and J dropped 1; count of bases not matched to a gene: 8. CDR3 protein: CASSPGLGGSYNEQFF. The CDR3 DNA follows: TGTGCCAGCAGCCCGGGACTAGGAGGGTCCTACAATGAGCAGTTCTTC.

A note on this clonotype: An end of the junction differs from the germline gene, which may be a read error. J is TRBJ1-1 and V is TRBV18; D remains unclear. The V gene's germline CDR1 is KGHSH and CDR2 LQKENI. This CDR3 is built from 14 residues. CDR3: CASSPGRSNTEDFF. The CDR3 DNA is TGTGCCAGCTCACCAGGACGATCGAACACCGAAGATTTCTTT.

This clonotype is medium-sized within its sample. The chain employs TRBV5-4 and TRBJ2-2; D might be TRBD1 (7 bases). CDR3 size: 15 residues. The germline V gene has CDR1 SGHNT and CDR2 YYREEE (reference sequence). The V and J ends lost 5 bases and 5 bases respectively, with 16 bases between them. The CDR3 bases are TGTGCCAGCAGGCGGGACAGCAAAATAACCGGGGAGCTGTTTTTT. As protein: CASRRDSKITGELFF.

By frequency in the sample, this clonotype is medium-sized. J is TRBJ1-2 and V is TRBV6-2 or TRBV6-3; TRBD1 is a possible D gene (5 bases). The CDR3 contains 14 residues. Germline V gives CDR1 MNHEY, CDR2 SVGEGT. V was trimmed by 4 bases and J by 2 bases, leaving 11 bases between them. DNA of the CDR3: TGTGCCAGCAGTTTGGGACCGATCAACTATGGCTACACCTTC. This encodes CASSLGPINYGYTF.